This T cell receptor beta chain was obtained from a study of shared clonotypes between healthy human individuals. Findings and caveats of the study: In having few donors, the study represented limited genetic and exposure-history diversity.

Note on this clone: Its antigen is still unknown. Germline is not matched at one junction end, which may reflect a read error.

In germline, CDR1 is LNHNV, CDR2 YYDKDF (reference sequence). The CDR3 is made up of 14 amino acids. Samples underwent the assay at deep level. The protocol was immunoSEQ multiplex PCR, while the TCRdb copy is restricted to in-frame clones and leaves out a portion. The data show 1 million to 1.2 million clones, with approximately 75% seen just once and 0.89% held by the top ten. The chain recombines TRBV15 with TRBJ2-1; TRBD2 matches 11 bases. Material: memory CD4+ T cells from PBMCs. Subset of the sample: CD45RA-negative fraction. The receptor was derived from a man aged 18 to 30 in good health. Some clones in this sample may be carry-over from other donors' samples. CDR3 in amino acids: CATRRGLAGNEQFF. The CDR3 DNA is TGTGCCACCAGGAGAGGACTAGCGGGCAATGAGCAGTTCTTC.